The 2 T cell receptor beta chains below all came from one sample that was sequenced in a study of T cell clonality in common variable immunodeficiency. General study findings and limits: Fewer deletions and N-nucleotide insertions were reportedly seen in common variable immunodeficiency TCR beta sequences.

Generated by immunoSEQ multiplex PCR, the TCRdb table keeps only in-frame clones and is missing some. This sample has about 26,000 clones, each found more than once. The antigens these receptors bind are not known. The sample taken for sequencing was peripheral blood mononuclear cells. Receptors originate from a human donor with common variable immunodeficiency.

There are many counts of this clone. The sequenced fragment ends 3 residues before the CDR3 boundary, so the rest is inferred from the germline J gene. The J gene is TRBJ2-1, the V gene TRBV13; 10 bases line up with TRBD2. The trim removed 7 bases at V and 7 bases at J, leaving 10 bases unmatched. CDR1 is PRHDT, CDR2 FYEKMQ, per germline (reference sequence). This CDR3 spans 15 amino acids. The CDR3 reads CASTGGLAKRNEQFF. Incomplete CDR3 DNA: TGTGCCAGCACCGGGGGACTAGCGAAGAGAAATGAG. Complete variable domain (other parts from reference TRBV13 and TRBJ2-1): AAGVIQSPRHLIKEKRETATLKCYPIPRHDTVYWYQQGPGQDPQFLISFYEKMQSDKGSIPDRFSAQQFSDYHSELNMSSLELGDSALYFCASTGGLAKRNEQFFGPGTRLTVL.

The sequenced CDR3 bases are TGTGCCAGTAGTATTTATAGCCCCCATGAG. Translating gives CASSIYSPHE. The entire CDR3 is CASSIYSPHEQFF. The rearrangement joins TRBV19 to TRBJ2-1; D remains unclear. Coverage ceases 3 residues before the CDR3 finishes, and the germline J gene fills in the end. Germline-derived CDR1 and CDR2 are LNHDA and SQIVND (reference sequence). The V and J ends lost 3 bases and 8 bases respectively, with 11 bases between them. This CDR3 is 13 amino acids long. The full variable domain, rest sourced from reference TRBV19 and TRBJ2-1, is DGGITQSPKYLFRKEGQNVTLSCEQNLNHDAMYWYRQDPGQGLRLIYYSQIVNDFQKGDIAEGYSVSREKKESFPLTVTSAQKNPTAFYLCASSIYSPHEQFFGPGTRLTVL.